Each of the 16 T cell receptor beta chains below was sequenced from the same sample in a study of blood T cell repertoires in COVID-19 (dated by TCRdb to 2019 to 2021). The protocol used for the library was the immunoSEQ multiplex PCR assay. TCRdb re-hosts the immuneACCESS table, in-frame sequences only. Its copies lack some clones; in the studies checked, an unresolved V gene accounts for under half of them, and the cause for the rest is not known. This sample is represented by about 150,000 clones; under 90% of them were singletons. The top ten hold roughly 2% of the sample. The sample was peripheral blood. Every receptor here comes from a woman at least 80 years old with acute or convalescent COVID-19.

This clone was counted only a few times. V and J are TRBV4-2 and TRBJ2-2; D is perhaps TRBD1 (6 bases). Looked up from germline, CDR1 is LGHNA and CDR2 is YNFKEQ. The V and J ends lost 0 bases and 3 bases respectively, with 11 bases between them. The CDR3 is made up of 16 amino acids. CDR3 amino acids: CASSQDHGGHTGELFF. CDR3 DNA: TGTGCCAGCAGCCAAGATCATGGGGGCCACACCGGGGAGCTGTTTTTT.

This chain uses TRBV19 with TRBJ2-1; 7 nucleotides align to TRBD2. CDR1 is LNHDA, CDR2 SQIVND, per germline (reference sequence). This CDR3 contains 20 residues. The V gene end was trimmed by 3 bases and the J gene end by 1 base; junction bases not matched to a gene: 18. The chain's CDR3 is CASSIPGPLQRDKSYNEQFF. CDR3 sequence (DNA): TGTGCCAGTAGTATTCCCGGACCCTTACAGCGGGATAAATCCTACAATGAGCAGTTCTTC.

This sequence joins TRBV9 and TRBJ2-5; D gene unclear. Trimming shortened V by 0 bases and J by 1 base, and 4 bases separated the two germline ends. Germline lookup yields CDR1 SGDLS and CDR2 YYNGEE. This CDR3 is 13 amino acids long. Here the CDR3 reads CASSVGAQETQYF. The CDR3 DNA reads as TGTGCCAGCAGCGTAGGGGCCCAAGAGACCCAGTACTTC.

The chain links TRBV19 to TRBJ2-7; 8 bases align to TRBD1. The V gene end was trimmed by 5 bases and the J gene end by 5 bases; junction bases not matched to a gene: 5. This CDR3 has 13 amino acids. CDR1 is LNHDA, CDR2 SQIVND, per germline (reference sequence). CDR3 loop: CASSSTGEHEQYF. The CDR3, as DNA: TGTGCCAGTAGTTCGACAGGGGAACACGAGCAGTACTTC.

V usage is TRBV11-2 and J usage is TRBJ2-5, with 8 bases that match TRBD2. The CDR3 spans 13 residues. The ends lost 1 base at V and 6 bases at J; junction bases unmatched: 1. CDR1 is SGHAT and CDR2 is FQNNGV in the germline V gene. The CDR3 reads CASSLAGGKTQYF. In nucleotides, the CDR3 is TGTGCCAGCAGCTTAGCGGGGGGGAAGACCCAGTACTTC.

About this clone itself: The junction and the germline gene differ at one end; a read error may be behind it. This chain links TRBV27 with TRBJ2-5; D not resolved. Germline CDR1 is MNHEY and CDR2 is SMNVEV (reference sequence). This CDR3 has 16 residues. CDR3 amino acids: CASSLRRNDIQGTQYF. CDR3 bases: TGTGCCAGCAGCTTACGACGTAATGACATTCAAGGGACCCAGTACTTC.

V and J are TRBV18 and TRBJ1-2; 7 bases are shared with TRBD1. Losses at the gene ends were 4 bases for V and 3 bases for J; bases not matched to a gene: 5. Germline V gene data show CDR1 as KGHSH and CDR2 as LQKENI. The CDR3 has 14 amino acids. DNA for the CDR3: TGTGCCAGCTCACTCCGAACAGGGGACTATGGCTACACCTTC. Translating it yields CASSLRTGDYGYTF.

The V and J genes are TRBV9 and TRBJ2-2, with D perhaps TRBD1 (6 bases). There are 14 residues in the CDR3. Trimming removed 1 base at V and 5 bases at J, with 9 bases between. Germline CDR1 is SGDLS and CDR2 is YYNGEE. The CDR3 nucleotides are TGTGCCAGCAGCGTATTAGGGGGAACCGGGGAGCTGTTTTTT. Translated, it gives CASSVLGGTGELFF.

The chain links TRBV7-9 to TRBJ2-7; 7 bases map to TRBD1. Trimming took 5 bases from V and 3 from J; bases not matched to a gene: 10. The CDR3 totals 15 residues. In germline, CDR1 is SEHNR, CDR2 FQNEAQ (reference sequence). The CDR3 nucleotides read TGTGCCAGCAGCGGTGGGACAGTAGGCAACTACGAGCAGTACTTC. Amino acid sequence: CASSGGTVGNYEQYF.

This chain joins TRBV7-3 and TRBJ1-3; 10 bases are shared with TRBD1. The CDR3 spans 16 residues. Losses at the gene ends were 5 bases for V and 1 base for J; bases not matched to a gene: 5. Germline V gene data show CDR1 as SGHTA and CDR2 as FQGTGA. This chain's CDR3 is CASSADRGTSGNTIYF. The CDR3 DNA sequence: TGTGCCAGCAGCGCGGACAGGGGGACTTCTGGAAACACCATATATTTT.

This chain links TRBV9 with TRBJ1-1, with D unclear. CDR3 length equals 13 residues. Per germline, CDR1 SGDLS and CDR2 YYNGEE. V was cut by 3 bases and J by 6 bases, with 12 bases left in between. The CDR3 spells CASSAHAEAEAFF. CDR3 DNA: TGTGCCAGCAGCGCTCACGCGGAGGCTGAAGCTTTCTTT.

V and J are TRBV2 and TRBJ1-2; 8 bases agree with TRBD1. The CDR3 is 13 residues long. V shed 4 bases and J 8 bases; nucleotides not matched to a gene: 6. The germline V gene has CDR1 SNHLY and CDR2 FYNNEI. CDR3 bases: TGTGCCAGCAGTGCCCAGGGGGCGATAGGCTACACCTTC. Its translation: CASSAQGAIGYTF.

For this clone: The same CDR3 is also encoded by other DNA sequences in this sample. The genes are TRBV7-8 and TRBJ2-2; D is uncertain. Germline loops: CDR1 SGHVS, CDR2 FQNEAQ. Trimming left V 1 base short and J 0 bases short, with 6 bases between. CDR3 length: 15 residues. Here the CDR3 reads CASSLVSANTGELFF. DNA of the CDR3: TGTGCCAGCAGCTTAGTCTCAGCGAACACCGGGGAGCTGTTTTTT.

The chain joins TRBV23-1 to TRBJ2-2; a weak D match, TRBD1 (5 bases). TRBV23-1 is labeled an ORF, and its function is uncertain. The CDR3 runs to 13 residues. The germline V and J ends were trimmed by 6 bases and 4 bases, with 9 bases remaining between them. The CDR3 spells CASSRVTTGELFF. The CDR3 DNA sequence: TGCGCCAGCAGCAGGGTTACCACCGGGGAGCTGTTTTTT.

The rearrangement uses TRBV9 and TRBJ2-7; 7 nucleotides align to TRBD2. Germline lookup yields CDR1 SGDLS and CDR2 YYNGEE. This CDR3 contains 15 residues. With V trimmed by 0 bases and J by 1 base, 4 bases remained unmatched. The CDR3 protein is CASSVGDGGSYEQYF. CDR3 nucleotide sequence: TGTGCCAGCAGCGTAGGGGACGGGGGGTCCTACGAGCAGTACTTC.

This clone was seen only a few times. The chain links TRBV6-2 or TRBV6-3 to TRBJ2-1, with TRBD2 matching 7 bases. Germline CDR1 is MNHEY and CDR2 is SVGEGT. The CDR3 runs to 16 residues. J was trimmed by 1 base and V by 1 base; bases with no gene match: 4. CDR3 sequence reads: CASSYWGGRSYNEQFF. CDR3 coding DNA: TGTGCCAGCAGTTACTGGGGCGGGAGATCCTACAATGAGCAGTTCTTC.